The 18 T cell receptor beta chains in this list originate from one sample, sequenced in a study of shared clonotypes between healthy human individuals. TCRdb's copy holds only in-frame clones and misses some; the assay was immunoSEQ multiplex PCR. The sample carries a few million clones, about 93% recorded once. It was CD45RO-negative cells, positively selected for CCR7, that made up naive CD8 cells, with terminally differentiated effector memory CD45RA+ cells excluded. The sequencing sample was made of naive CD8+ T cells from PBMCs. The receptor set was obtained from a man younger than 35 in good health. Some clones in this sample may be carry-over from other donors' samples.

The chain carries TRBV27 and TRBJ2-7, with 12 bases lining up with TRBD2. CDR1 is MNHEY, CDR2 SMNVEV, per germline (reference sequence). CDR3 size: 16 residues. With 6 bases clipped from V and 4 bases from J, the junction kept 10 bases outside the gene matches. CDR3 in amino acids: CASSSLWLAGGYEQYF. The CDR3 coding sequence is TGTGCCAGCAGCTCCCTTTGGCTAGCGGGAGGGTACGAGCAGTACTTC.

The chain employs TRBV7-8 and TRBJ2-2, with TRBD2 matching over 8 bases. CDR1 is SGHVS and CDR2 is FQNEAQ in the germline V gene. Trimming at V came to 3 bases and at J to 3 bases, leaving 6 bases not matched to a gene. The CDR3 totals 16 residues. CDR3 in DNA: TGTGCCAGCAGCTTGGGAGCGGGAGACCACACCGGGGAGCTGTTTTTT. Its translation is CASSLGAGDHTGELFF.

This chain connects TRBV6-9 to TRBJ1-4; 10 bases match TRBD1. Germline values: CDR1 MNHGY, CDR2 SVAAGI. The CDR3 length is 22 residues. Trimming at V came to 1 base and at J to 4 bases, leaving 21 bases not matched to a gene. The CDR3 DNA sequence: TGTGCCAGCAGTTATTTTCAGGAGGACCTCCGACAGGGGGCTCGTGTTAATGAAAAACTGTTTTTT. This gives the protein CASSYFQEDLRQGARVNEKLFF.

The chain uses TRBV5-6 and TRBJ1-2, with TRBD1 matching over 7 bases. Per the germline V gene, CDR1 is SGHDT and CDR2 is YYEEEE. With 2 bases clipped from V and 8 bases from J, the junction kept 6 bases outside the gene matches. The CDR3 runs 13 residues. CDR3 in amino acids: CASSFVTGEGYTF. DNA of the CDR3: TGTGCCAGCAGCTTCGTCACAGGGGAGGGCTACACCTTC.

As regards this clone: This sample includes further DNA sequences coding for the same CDR3. This chain uses TRBV7-9 with TRBJ2-7; D might be TRBD1 (5 bases). V gave up 1 base and J gave up 5 bases, with 9 bases separating them. The germline CDR1 and CDR2 sequences are SEHNR and FQNEAQ (reference sequence). CDR3 length: 13 amino acids. In DNA form, the CDR3 reads TGTGCCAGCAGCTTAGTGGGGCTTCACGAGCAGTACTTC. It codes for CASSLVGLHEQYF.

This clone was observed a few times. V usage is TRBV10-2 and J usage is TRBJ1-2, with TRBD1 matching 7 bases. This CDR3 spans 11 amino acids. Looked up from germline, CDR1 is WSHSY and CDR2 is SAAADI. V was pared by 9 bases and J by 7 bases, with 5 bases of the junction left unmatched. CDR3 coding DNA: TGCGCCAGGACAGGGCCGGGTGGCTACACCTTC. Translated, it gives CARTGPGGYTF.

In nucleotides, the CDR3 is TGTGCCAGCAGTGTGGACAGGGGACATAGCAATCAGCCCCAGCATTTT. Translated, it gives CASSVDRGHSNQPQHF. The chain employs TRBV6-1 and TRBJ1-5, with 9 bases lining up with TRBD1. The CDR3 is 16 amino acids. J lost 0 bases, V lost 4 bases, and 4 bases had no gene match. The V gene's germline CDR1 is MNHNS and CDR2 SASEGT.

This clone was recorded once. For the CDR3, the DNA is TGTGCCAGCAGCCAGGCCAGGGGGCCAGGGGAGACCCAGTACTTC. Protein sequence: CASSQARGPGETQYF. The J gene is TRBJ2-5, the V gene TRBV7-3, with 8 positions matching TRBD1. Looked up from germline, CDR1 is SGHTA and CDR2 is FQGTGA. J was trimmed by 5 bases and V by 5 bases; bases with no gene match: 10. This CDR3 is 15 amino acids long.

Concerning this clone itself: The same CDR3 arises from other DNA sequences in this sample as well. The chain has TRBV6-1 and TRBJ2-7, with D unresolved. Germline V lookup: CDR1 MNHNS, CDR2 SASEGT. The CDR3 has 12 amino acids. V was pared by 2 bases and J by 4 bases, with 6 bases between. Here the CDR3 DNA reads TGTGCCAGCAGTGAATCGGCGTACGAGCAGTACTTC. Its protein is CASSESAYEQYF.

This clone was observed a handful of times. V usage is TRBV6-5 and J usage is TRBJ1-2, with D maybe TRBD1 (5 bases). The CDR3 is made up of 13 amino acids. Germline loops: CDR1 MNHEY, CDR2 SVGAGI. V lost 7 bases and J lost 6, with 15 bases in between. The CDR3 DNA is TGTGCCAGCACATCCTCCGGGACCGATGGCTACACCTTC. Its protein is CASTSSGTDGYTF.

The rearrangement uses TRBV7-8 and TRBJ2-7; TRBD2 agrees at 8 bases. V shed 4 bases and J 2 bases; nucleotides not matched to a gene: 7. The CDR3 length is 15 residues. Per germline, CDR1 SGHVS and CDR2 FQNEAQ. This CDR3 is CASSSLAGPTYEQYF. As DNA, the CDR3 is TGTGCCAGCAGCTCCCTAGCGGGTCCTACCTACGAGCAGTACTTC.

The rearrangement links TRBV21-1 to TRBJ2-3. TRBV21-1 is a pseudogene segment. The CDR3 totals 16 residues. CDR3 coding DNA: TGTGCCAGCAGCAATCGGGGCGAACCTAGCACAGATACGCAGTATTTT. Protein sequence: CASSNRGEPSTDTQYF.

This chain connects TRBV6-6 to TRBJ2-2; no clear D. Germline assignment: CDR1 MNHNY and CDR2 SVGAGI (reference sequence). With 0 bases removed from V and 0 bases from J, the gap between germline ends came to 5 bases. The length of the CDR3 is 15 residues. The DNA for the CDR3 is TGTGCCAGCAGTTACTCTTTACCGAACACCGGGGAGCTGTTTTTT. Its protein is CASSYSLPNTGELFF.

V usage is TRBV27 and J usage is TRBJ2-7, with D unclear. The V end was cut by 2 bases, the J end by 0 bases, with 17 bases between. The CDR3 length is 17 residues. CDR1 is MNHEY, CDR2 SMNVEV, per germline (reference sequence). The DNA of the CDR3 is TGTGCCAGCAGTTTACGGTCCAGACTTTCAAGCTCCTACGAGCAGTACTTC. Encoded protein: CASSLRSRLSSSYEQYF.

Concerning this clone: In the same sample, other DNA sequences code for this CDR3. The chain employs TRBV29-1 and TRBJ2-7, with a tentative D call TRBD1 (6 bases). CDR1 and CDR2 (germline): SQVTM, ANQGSEA. The CDR3 is 12 amino acids. With 6 bases removed from V and 2 bases from J, the gap between germline ends came to 11 bases. The CDR3 bases are TGCAGCGTCTCCAGGGGTCCCTACGAGCAGTACTTC. This sequence encodes CSVSRGPYEQYF.

This clone was detected only a few times. The junction does not match germline at one end; this may be a read error. The chain couples TRBV2 to TRBJ1-1; D gene ambiguous. From germline, CDR1 is SNHLY and CDR2 FYNNEI. The CDR3 covers 10 residues. CDR3: CASSEVEAFF. DNA of the CDR3: TGTGCCAGCAGCGAAGTTGAAGCTTTCTTT.

The rearrangement uses TRBV6-5 and TRBJ2-7; 7 nucleotides align to TRBD1. The J segment lost 3 bases and the V segment lost 5 bases, leaving 10 bases of the junction unmatched. This CDR3 region has 15 residues. Germline CDR1 reads MNHEY; CDR2 reads SVGAGI. This CDR3 reads CASSTPVTGNYEQYF. The CDR3 DNA follows: TGTGCCAGCAGTACCCCAGTGACAGGGAACTACGAGCAGTACTTC.

A note on this clone: This CDR3 is also generated by other DNA sequences in the sample. The V call is TRBV9, the J call TRBJ2-2, with D perhaps TRBD1 or TRBD2 (5 bases each). The CDR3 totals 16 residues. V lost 0 bases and J 2 bases, leaving 11 bases between the germline ends. Germline CDR1 reads SGDLS; CDR2 reads YYNGEE. The chain's CDR3 is CASSVVSGTNTGELFF. The DNA for the CDR3 is TGTGCCAGCAGCGTAGTTTCGGGGACCAACACCGGGGAGCTGTTTTTT.